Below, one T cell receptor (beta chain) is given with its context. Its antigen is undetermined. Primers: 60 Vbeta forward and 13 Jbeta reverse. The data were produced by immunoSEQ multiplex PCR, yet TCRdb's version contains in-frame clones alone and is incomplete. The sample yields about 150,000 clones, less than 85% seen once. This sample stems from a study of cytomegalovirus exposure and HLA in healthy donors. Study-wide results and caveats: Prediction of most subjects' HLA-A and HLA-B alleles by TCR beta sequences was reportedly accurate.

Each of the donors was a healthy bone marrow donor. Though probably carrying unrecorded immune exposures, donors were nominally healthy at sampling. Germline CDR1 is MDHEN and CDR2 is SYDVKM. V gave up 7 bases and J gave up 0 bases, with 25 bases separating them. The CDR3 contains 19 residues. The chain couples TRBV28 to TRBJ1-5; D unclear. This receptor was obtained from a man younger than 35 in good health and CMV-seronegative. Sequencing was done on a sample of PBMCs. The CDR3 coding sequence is TGTGCCAGCACTCCTCGCCCTCTTAAACGGGGATATAGCAATCAGCCCCAGCATTTT. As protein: CASTPRPLKRGYSNQPQHF.